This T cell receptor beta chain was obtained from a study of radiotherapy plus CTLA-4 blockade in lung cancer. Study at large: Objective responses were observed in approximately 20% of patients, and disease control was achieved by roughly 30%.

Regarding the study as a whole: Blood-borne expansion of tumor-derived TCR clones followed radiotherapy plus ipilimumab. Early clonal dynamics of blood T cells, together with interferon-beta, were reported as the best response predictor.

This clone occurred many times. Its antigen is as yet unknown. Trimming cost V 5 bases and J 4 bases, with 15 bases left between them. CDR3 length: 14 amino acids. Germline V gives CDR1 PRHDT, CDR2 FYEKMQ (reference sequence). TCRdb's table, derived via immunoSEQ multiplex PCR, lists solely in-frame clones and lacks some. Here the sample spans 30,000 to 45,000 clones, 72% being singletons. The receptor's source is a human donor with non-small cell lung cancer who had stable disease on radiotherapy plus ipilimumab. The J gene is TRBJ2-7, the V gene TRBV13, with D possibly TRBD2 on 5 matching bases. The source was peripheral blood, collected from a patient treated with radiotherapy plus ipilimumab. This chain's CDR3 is CASSGSVTPYEQYF. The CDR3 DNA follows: TGTGCCAGCAGCGGTAGCGTTACGCCTTACGAGCAGTACTTC.